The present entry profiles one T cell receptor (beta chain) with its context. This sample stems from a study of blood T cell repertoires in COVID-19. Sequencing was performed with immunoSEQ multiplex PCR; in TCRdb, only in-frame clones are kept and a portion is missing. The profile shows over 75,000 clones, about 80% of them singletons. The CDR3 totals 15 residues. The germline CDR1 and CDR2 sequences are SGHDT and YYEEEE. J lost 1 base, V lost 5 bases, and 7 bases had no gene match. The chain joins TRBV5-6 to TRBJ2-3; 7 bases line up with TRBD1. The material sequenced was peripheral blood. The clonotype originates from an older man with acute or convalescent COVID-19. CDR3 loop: CASSDTGDGTDTQYF. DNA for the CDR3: TGTGCCAGCAGTGATACAGGGGATGGCACAGATACGCAGTATTTT.